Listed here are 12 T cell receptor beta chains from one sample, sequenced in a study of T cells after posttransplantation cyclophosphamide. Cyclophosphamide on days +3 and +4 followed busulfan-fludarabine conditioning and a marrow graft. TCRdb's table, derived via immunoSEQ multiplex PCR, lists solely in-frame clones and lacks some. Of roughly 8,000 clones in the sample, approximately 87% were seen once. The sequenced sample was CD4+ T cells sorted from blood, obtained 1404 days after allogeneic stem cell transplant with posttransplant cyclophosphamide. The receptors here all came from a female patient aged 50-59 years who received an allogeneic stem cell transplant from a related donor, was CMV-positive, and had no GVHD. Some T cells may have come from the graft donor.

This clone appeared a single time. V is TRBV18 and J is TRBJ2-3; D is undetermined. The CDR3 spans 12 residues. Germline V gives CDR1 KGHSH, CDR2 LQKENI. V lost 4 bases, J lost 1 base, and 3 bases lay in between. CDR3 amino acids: CASSLGTDTQYF. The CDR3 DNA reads TGTGCCAGCTCACTAGGCACAGATACGCAGTATTTT.

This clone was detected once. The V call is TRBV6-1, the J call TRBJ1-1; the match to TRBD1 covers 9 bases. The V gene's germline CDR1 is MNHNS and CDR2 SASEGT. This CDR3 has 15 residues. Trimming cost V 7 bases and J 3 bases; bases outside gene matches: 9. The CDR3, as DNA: TGTGCCAGCACCCCCGGGACAGGGAGCGACACTGAAGCTTTCTTT. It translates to CASTPGTGSDTEAFF.

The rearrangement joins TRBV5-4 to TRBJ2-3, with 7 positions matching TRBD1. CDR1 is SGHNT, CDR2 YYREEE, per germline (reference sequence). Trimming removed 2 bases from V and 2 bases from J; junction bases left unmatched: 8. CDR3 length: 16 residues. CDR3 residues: CASSLRQGTLTDTQYF. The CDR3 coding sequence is TGTGCCAGCAGCTTAAGACAGGGAACCCTCACAGATACGCAGTATTTT.

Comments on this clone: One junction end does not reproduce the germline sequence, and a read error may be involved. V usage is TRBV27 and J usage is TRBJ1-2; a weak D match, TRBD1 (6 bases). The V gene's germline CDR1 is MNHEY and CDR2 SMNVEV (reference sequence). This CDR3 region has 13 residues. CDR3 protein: CASSFSPKPGHSF. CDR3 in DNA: TGTGCCAGCAGTTTCAGCCCGAAGCCGGGACATAGCTTC.

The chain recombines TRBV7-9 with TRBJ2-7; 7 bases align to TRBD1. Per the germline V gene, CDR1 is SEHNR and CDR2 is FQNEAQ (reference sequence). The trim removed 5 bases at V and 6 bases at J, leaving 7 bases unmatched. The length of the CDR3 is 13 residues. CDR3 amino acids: CASSTLDRSEQYF. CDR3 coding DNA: TGTGCCAGCAGCACCTTGGACAGGTCCGAGCAGTACTTC.

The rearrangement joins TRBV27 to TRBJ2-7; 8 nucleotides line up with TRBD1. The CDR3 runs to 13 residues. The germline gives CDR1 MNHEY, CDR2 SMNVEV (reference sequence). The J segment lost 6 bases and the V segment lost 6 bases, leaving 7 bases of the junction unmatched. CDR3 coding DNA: TGTGCCAGCAGCCTGGACAGGGCCGTCGAGCAGTACTTC. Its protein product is CASSLDRAVEQYF.

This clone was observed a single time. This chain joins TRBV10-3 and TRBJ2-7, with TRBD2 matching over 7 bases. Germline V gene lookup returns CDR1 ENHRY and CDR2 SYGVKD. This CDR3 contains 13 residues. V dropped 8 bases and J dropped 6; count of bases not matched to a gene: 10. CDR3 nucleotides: TGTGCCATCGGCCTGGGGGGGGATCTCGAGCAGTACTTC. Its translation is CAIGLGGDLEQYF.

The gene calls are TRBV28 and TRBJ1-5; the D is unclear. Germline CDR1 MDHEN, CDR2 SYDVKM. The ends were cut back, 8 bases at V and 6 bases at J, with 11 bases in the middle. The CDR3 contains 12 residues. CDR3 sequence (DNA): TGTGCCAGCCGGGGTGCGGGTCAGCCCCAGCATTTT. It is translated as CASRGAGQPQHF.

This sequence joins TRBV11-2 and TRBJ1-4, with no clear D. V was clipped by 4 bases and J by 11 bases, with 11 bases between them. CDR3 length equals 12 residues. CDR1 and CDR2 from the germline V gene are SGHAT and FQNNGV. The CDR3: CASSSLWEKLFF. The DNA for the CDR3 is TGTGCCAGCAGCTCCCTCTGGGAGAAACTGTTTTTT.

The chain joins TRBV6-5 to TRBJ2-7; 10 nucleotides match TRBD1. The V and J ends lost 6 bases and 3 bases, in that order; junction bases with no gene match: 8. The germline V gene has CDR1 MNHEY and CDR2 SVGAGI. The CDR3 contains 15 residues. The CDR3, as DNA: TGTGCCAGCAGGACAGGGGGCTACCCTTTCTACGAGCAGTACTTC. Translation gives CASRTGGYPFYEQYF.

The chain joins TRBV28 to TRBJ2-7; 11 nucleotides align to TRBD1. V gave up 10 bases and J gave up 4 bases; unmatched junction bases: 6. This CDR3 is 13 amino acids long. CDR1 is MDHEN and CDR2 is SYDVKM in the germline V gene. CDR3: CATRTGGLYEQYF. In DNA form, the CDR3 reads TGTGCCACCAGGACAGGGGGCCTATACGAGCAGTACTTC.

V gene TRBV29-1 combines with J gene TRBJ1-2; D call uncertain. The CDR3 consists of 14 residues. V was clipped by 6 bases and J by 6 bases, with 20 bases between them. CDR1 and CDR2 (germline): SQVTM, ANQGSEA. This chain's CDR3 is CSVYPRLHTDGYTF. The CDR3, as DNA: TGCAGCGTGTATCCTCGACTACACACCGATGGCTACACCTTC.